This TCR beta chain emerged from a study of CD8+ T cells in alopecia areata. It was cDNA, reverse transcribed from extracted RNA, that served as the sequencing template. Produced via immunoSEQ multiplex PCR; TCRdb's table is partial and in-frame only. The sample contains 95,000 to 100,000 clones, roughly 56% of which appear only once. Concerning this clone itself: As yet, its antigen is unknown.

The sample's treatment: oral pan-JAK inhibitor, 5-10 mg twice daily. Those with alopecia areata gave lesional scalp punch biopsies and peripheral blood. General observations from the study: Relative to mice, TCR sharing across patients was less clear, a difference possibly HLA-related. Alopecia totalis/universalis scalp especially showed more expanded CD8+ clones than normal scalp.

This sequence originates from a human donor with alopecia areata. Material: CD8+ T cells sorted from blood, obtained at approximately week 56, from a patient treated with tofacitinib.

The CDR3 sequence is CASSYSPGQGNSPLHF. DNA for the CDR3: TGTGCCAGCAGTTACAGTCCGGGACAGGGAAATTCACCCCTCCACTTT. V usage is TRBV6-5 and J usage is TRBJ1-6, with 9 bases fitting TRBD1. This CDR3 has 16 amino acids. Trimming cost V 2 bases and J 7 bases; bases outside gene matches: 6. The germline gives CDR1 MNHEY, CDR2 SVGAGI.